This T cell receptor beta chain stems from a study of blood T cell repertoires in COVID-19. Overall study: From T cells, B-cell-depleted T cells, or PBMCs came the material, which was cDNA or gDNA.

In the authors' workflow: Amplified reference gene primers provided the basis for estimating nucleated cell counts. Some clones are missing from TCRdb's copy, which holds only in-frame ones; the method was immunoSEQ multiplex PCR. The DNA was the basis for D and trimming; V, J and clone size are from that table. The sample consists of more than 250,000 clones, 80% to 90% of them appearing once. V lost 6 bases and J lost 0, with 14 bases in between. This CDR3 contains 15 residues. CDR1 and CDR2 (germline): LGHDT, YNNKEL (reference sequence). This rearrangement joins TRBV3-1 (or the pseudogene TRBV3-2) to TRBJ2-5; possible D gene TRBD2, 6 bases. Input material: peripheral blood. The sequence was obtained from a man aged 50-60 years with active or convalescent COVID-19. The CDR3 loop is CASRTRDWHQETQYF. The CDR3 DNA reads TGTGCCAGCAGGACCCGGGACTGGCACCAAGAGACCCAGTACTTC.